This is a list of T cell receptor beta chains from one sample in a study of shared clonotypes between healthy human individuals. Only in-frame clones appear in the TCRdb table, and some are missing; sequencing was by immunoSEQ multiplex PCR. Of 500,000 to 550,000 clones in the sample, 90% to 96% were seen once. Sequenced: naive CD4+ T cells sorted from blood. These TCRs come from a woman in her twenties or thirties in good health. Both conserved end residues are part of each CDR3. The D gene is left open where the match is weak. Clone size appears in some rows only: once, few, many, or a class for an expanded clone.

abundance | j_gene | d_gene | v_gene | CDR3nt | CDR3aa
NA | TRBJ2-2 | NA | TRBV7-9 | TGTGCCAGCAGCGCTCCCGCCGGCGGAGCGAACACCGGGGAGCTGTTTTTT | CASSAPAGGANTGELFF
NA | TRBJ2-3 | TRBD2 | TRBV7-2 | TGTGCCAGCAGCTCCATTCTTGGGGGAGGGCTCCATAGCACAGATACGCAGTATTTT | CASSSILGGGLHSTDTQYF
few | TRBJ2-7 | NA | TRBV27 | TGTGCCAGCAGCGTACGGAGGACCTACGAGCAGTACTTC | CASSVRRTYEQYF
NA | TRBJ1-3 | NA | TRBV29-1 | TGCAGCGTTGAAAACAGGACGAACTCTGGAAACACCATATATTTT | CSVENRTNSGNTIYF
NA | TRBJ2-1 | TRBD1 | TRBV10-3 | TGTGCCATCAGTAGACCTGACAGGGACAGCTACAATGAGCAGTTCTTC | CAISRPDRDSYNEQFF
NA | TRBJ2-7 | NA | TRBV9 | TGTGCCAGCAGCGATTACCAACATTTCGAGCAGTACTTC | CASSDYQHFEQYF
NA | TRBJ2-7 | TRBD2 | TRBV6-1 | TGTGCCAGCAGATCCGGGACTAGCGGGACGTACGAGCAGTACTTC | CASRSGTSGTYEQYF
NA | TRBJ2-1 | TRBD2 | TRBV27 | TGTGCCAGCAGTTTTCCGGGACTAGCGAGACCCCCTTACAATGAGCAGTTCTTC | CASSFPGLARPPYNEQFF
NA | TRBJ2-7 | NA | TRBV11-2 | TGTGCCAGCAGCCCGCGGGTTAGCCGAAACTACGAGCAGTACTTC | CASSPRVSRNYEQYF
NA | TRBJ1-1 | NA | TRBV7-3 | TGTGCCAGCAGCTTATCGGCGAACACTGAAGCTTTCTTT | CASSLSANTEAFF
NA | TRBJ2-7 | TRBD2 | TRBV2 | TGTGCCAGCAAGAGCGGGAACTACGAGCAGTACTTC | CASKSGNYEQYF
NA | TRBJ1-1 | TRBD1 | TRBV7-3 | TGTGCCAGCAGCTCAGGACAGGACACTGAAGCTTTCTTT | CASSSGQDTEAFF
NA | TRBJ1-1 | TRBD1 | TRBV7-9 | TGTGCCAGCAGCTACACCGGACAGGGGAACACTGAAGCTTTCTTT | CASSYTGQGNTEAFF
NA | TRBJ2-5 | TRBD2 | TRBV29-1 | TGCAGCGTTGGTCTAGCGGGGCGCCAAGAGACCCAGTACTTC | CSVGLAGRQETQYF
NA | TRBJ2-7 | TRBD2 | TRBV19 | TGTGCCAGTAGTGAGCTAGGACTAGCGAGCTACGAGCAGTACTTC | CASSELGLASYEQYF
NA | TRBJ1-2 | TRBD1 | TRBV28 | TGTGCCAGCATCCATTTACAGGGGTCGGTTGGCTACACCTTC | CASIHLQGSVGYTF
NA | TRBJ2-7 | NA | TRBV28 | TGTGCCAGCACTTTAGCAGGGGAATACGAGCAGTACTTC | CASTLAGEYEQYF
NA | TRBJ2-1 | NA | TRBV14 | TGTGCCAGCAGCCAAGAACTGGGACGAAGCTCCTACAATGAGCAGTTCTTC | CASSQELGRSSYNEQFF
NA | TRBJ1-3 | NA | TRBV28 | TGTGCCACAAGCAAAAGGGGCAGCTCTGGAAACACCATATATTTT | CATSKRGSSGNTIYF
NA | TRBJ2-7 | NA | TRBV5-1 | TGCGCCAGCAGCTTGGAAGCCAGTAACTACGAGCAGTACTTC | CASSLEASNYEQYF
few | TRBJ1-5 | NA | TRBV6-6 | TGTGCCAGCAGTTACTCGTATCAGCCCCAGCATTTT | CASSYSYQPQHF
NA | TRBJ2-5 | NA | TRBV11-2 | TGTGCCAGCAGCCTACAAGAGACCCAGTACTTC | CASSLQETQYF
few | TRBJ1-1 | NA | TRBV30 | TGTGCCTGGAGTGTACGGGAGGGCACTGAAGCTTTCTTT | CAWSVREGTEAFF
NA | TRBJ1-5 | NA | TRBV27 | TGTGCCAGCAGCCCAAGACAGTCTTTTAATCAGCCCCAGCATTTT | CASSPRQSFNQPQHF
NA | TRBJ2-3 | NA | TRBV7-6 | TGTGCCAGCAGCTTAATGATGGAAGAGGCAGATACGCAGTATTTT | CASSLMMEEADTQYF
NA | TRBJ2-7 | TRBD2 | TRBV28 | TGTGCCAGCAGTTTGGGCGGGGGGACCTACGAGCAGTACTTC | CASSLGGGTYEQYF
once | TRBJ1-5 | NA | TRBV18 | TGTGCCAGCTCGTCATCCCCGGATAGCAATCAGCCCCAGCATTTT | CASSSSPDSNQPQHF
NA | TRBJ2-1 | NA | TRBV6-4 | TGTGCCAGCAGTGACCTGAGCTGCCTGCAGTTCTTC | CASSDLSCLQFF
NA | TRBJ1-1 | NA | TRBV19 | TGTGCCAGTAGTCGCGACAGCCTGAACACTGAAGCTTTCTTT | CASSRDSLNTEAFF
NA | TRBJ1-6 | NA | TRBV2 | TGTGCCAGCAGGAGGGACGCGGGAGGCAATTCACCCCTCCACTTT | CASRRDAGGNSPLHF
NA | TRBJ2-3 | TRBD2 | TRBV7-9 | TGTGCCAGCAGCGTAGCGGGAGTCGCAGATACGCAGTATTTT | CASSVAGVADTQYF
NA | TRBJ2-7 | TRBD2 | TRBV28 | TGTGCCAGCAGTCTACCCGGGACTAGCGGTGCCTACGAGCAGTACTTC | CASSLPGTSGAYEQYF
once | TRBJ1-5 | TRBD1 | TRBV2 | TGTGCCAGCAGGGCCCGGGACAGGGTGGGTCAGCCCCAGCATTTT | CASRARDRVGQPQHF
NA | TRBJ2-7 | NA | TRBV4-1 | TGCGCCAGCAGCCCCCACGGGCCAGCTTACGAGCAGTACTTC | CASSPHGPAYEQYF
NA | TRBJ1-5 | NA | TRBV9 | TGTGCCAGCAGCGTAGAGGAAGGGAATCAGCCCCAGCATTTT | CASSVEEGNQPQHF
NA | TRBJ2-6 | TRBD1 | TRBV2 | TGTGCCAGCGGGCCTGACAGGGGCTCTGGGGCCAACGTCCTGACTTTC | CASGPDRGSGANVLTF
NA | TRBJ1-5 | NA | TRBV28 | TGTGCCAGCAGCCTAGATAGCAATCAGCCCCAGCATTTT | CASSLDSNQPQHF
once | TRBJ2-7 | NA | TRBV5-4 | TGTGCCAGCAGCTTGAGTTCTGGGAGCTCCTACGAGCAGTACTTC | CASSLSSGSSYEQYF
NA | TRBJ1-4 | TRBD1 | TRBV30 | TGTGCCTGGAGTCTCCACAGGGGATTAACAGAAAAACTGTTTTTT | CAWSLHRGLTEKLFF
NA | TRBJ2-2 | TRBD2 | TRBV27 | TGTGCCAGCAGAGTCGCTAGCGGAACCGGGGAGCTGTTTTTT | CASRVASGTGELFF
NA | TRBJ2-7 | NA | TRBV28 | TGTGCCAGCAGTTGGTCCCTAGCGACCTCCTACGAGCAGTACTTC | CASSWSLATSYEQYF
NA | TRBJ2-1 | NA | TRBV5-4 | TGTGCCAGCAGCTTGTTGGATGAGCAGTTCTTC | CASSLLDEQFF
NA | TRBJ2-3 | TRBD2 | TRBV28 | TGTGCCAGCAGGTCTCAAGGACTAGCGGGAGTGGTGGATACGCAGTATTTT | CASRSQGLAGVVDTQYF
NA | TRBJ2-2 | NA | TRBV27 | TGTGCCACTGCGATGGGAATCCTGACCGGGGAGCTGTTTTTT | CATAMGILTGELFF
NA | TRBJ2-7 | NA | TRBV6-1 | TGTGCCAGCAGTGAATTTGGTGGGGGGCGCCGGTCTCCCGCGGGGCAGTACTTC | CASSEFGGGRRSPAGQYF
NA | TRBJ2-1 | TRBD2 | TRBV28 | TGTGCCAGCAGTTCCAACCTTGGACTAGCGGGAGCGGATGAGCAGTTCTTC | CASSSNLGLAGADEQFF